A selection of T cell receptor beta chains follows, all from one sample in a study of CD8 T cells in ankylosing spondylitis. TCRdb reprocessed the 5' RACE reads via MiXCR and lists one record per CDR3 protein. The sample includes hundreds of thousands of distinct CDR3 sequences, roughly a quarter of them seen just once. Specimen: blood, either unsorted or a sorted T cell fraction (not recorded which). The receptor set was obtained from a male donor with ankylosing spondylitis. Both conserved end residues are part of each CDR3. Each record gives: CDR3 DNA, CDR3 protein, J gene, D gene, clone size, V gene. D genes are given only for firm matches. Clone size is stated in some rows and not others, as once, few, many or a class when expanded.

DNA: TGCGCCAGCAGCTTCAACGAGGGCTACACCTTC
CDR3: CASSFNEGYTF
J: TRBJ1-2
D: .
size: few
V: TRBV5-1

DNA: TGCGCCAGCAGCCACGGGCCGGGGCAAGAGACCCAGTACTTC
CDR3: CASSHGPGQETQYF
J: TRBJ2-5
D: .
size: .
V: TRBV5-1

DNA: TGTGCCAGCAGCGGACAGACAGGGGGCGTAGTGACAGATACGCAGTATTTT
CDR3: CASSGQTGGVVTDTQYF
J: TRBJ2-3
D: TRBD1
size: .
V: TRBV12-3/TRBV12-4

DNA: TGCGCCAGCAGCTATGACAGGGTCCGGACTGAAGCTTTCTTT
CDR3: CASSYDRVRTEAFF
J: TRBJ1-1
D: TRBD1
size: many
V: TRBV5-1

DNA: TGTGCCAGCAGTTCTCAGGGGGCCCCCCAAGAGACCCAGTACTTC
CDR3: CASSSQGAPQETQYF
J: TRBJ2-5
D: TRBD1
size: .
V: TRBV12-3/TRBV12-4

DNA: TGCAGTGCGCTGACAGCACCAAATAGCAATCAGCCCCAGCATTTT
CDR3: CSALTAPNSNQPQHF
J: TRBJ1-5
D: .
size: .
V: TRBV20-1

DNA: TGTGCCAGCAGCCCCGACTCTGGGGAGACTGAAGCTTTCTTT
CDR3: CASSPDSGETEAFF
J: TRBJ1-1
D: .
size: .
V: TRBV3-1

DNA: TGTGCCAGCAGTGGTGAGGGGATCGGCGAGCAGTACTTC
CDR3: CASSGEGIGEQYF
J: TRBJ2-7
D: .
size: .
V: TRBV2

DNA: TGCGCCAGCAGGGACGCAGACGGTCACTTTGGCTACACCTTC
CDR3: CASRDADGHFGYTF
J: TRBJ1-2
D: .
size: .
V: TRBV5-1

DNA: TGTGCCAGTAGTATAGCAGGGGGCGAGACAGATACGCAGTATTTT
CDR3: CASSIAGGETDTQYF
J: TRBJ2-3
D: TRBD1
size: few
V: TRBV19

DNA: TGTGCCAGCAGTAGCAAGGGAGGCGGATTCGATTCACCCCTCCACTTT
CDR3: CASSSKGGGFDSPLHF
J: TRBJ1-6
D: .
size: .
V: TRBV27

DNA: TGTGCCGCGGCAACTGGGGGTTCTGGGGCCAACGTCCTGACTTTC
CDR3: CAAATGGSGANVLTF
J: TRBJ2-6
D: .
size: .
V: TRBV6-1

DNA: TGTGCCAGCAGCCCACCTGAAAAGACCCAGTACTTC
CDR3: CASSPPEKTQYF
J: TRBJ2-5
D: .
size: .
V: TRBV3-1

DNA: TGTGCCAGCAGCCAAGATCCGGGACGAGAAACCTACAATGAGCAGTTCTTC
CDR3: CASSQDPGRETYNEQFF
J: TRBJ2-1
D: .
size: once
V: TRBV4-2

DNA: TGCGCCAGCAGCTTGGTGGGACTCGGAAATGAGCAGTTCTTC
CDR3: CASSLVGLGNEQFF
J: TRBJ2-1
D: .
size: .
V: TRBV5-1

DNA: TGTGCCATCAGTGACCACGGATTTGGAAACACCATATATTTT
CDR3: CAISDHGFGNTIYF
J: TRBJ1-3
D: .
size: few
V: TRBV10-3

DNA: TGTGCCAGCAGCTTGACGGGTATCATGGGCAATGAGCAGTTCTTC
CDR3: CASSLTGIMGNEQFF
J: TRBJ2-1
D: .
size: .
V: TRBV11-3

DNA: TGCAGTGCTCAGACCGGGACTAGCGGGAAGGTGTTCTTC
CDR3: CSAQTGTSGKVFF
J: TRBJ2-1
D: TRBD2
size: .
V: TRBV20-1

DNA: TGCGCCAGCAGCTTGAACCAGGGAGGGAGTACTGAAGCTTTCTTT
CDR3: CASSLNQGGSTEAFF
J: TRBJ1-1
D: .
size: .
V: TRBV5-1

DNA: TGTGCCAGCAGTTACCGACAGGGAAGCTATGGCTACACCTTC
CDR3: CASSYRQGSYGYTF
J: TRBJ1-2
D: TRBD1
size: .
V: TRBV6-2/TRBV6-3

DNA: TGTGCCAGCAGCCTGCGGAAACAGGGGCCGTACGAGCAGTACTTC
CDR3: CASSLRKQGPYEQYF
J: TRBJ2-7
D: TRBD1
size: few
V: TRBV4-2

DNA: TGCAGTGCTAGAGATCAGGGGGCCGTTTCTGAAGCTTTCTTT
CDR3: CSARDQGAVSEAFF
J: TRBJ1-1
D: TRBD1
size: .
V: TRBV20-1

DNA: TGCAGTGCTAGCCGCACATACAATGAGCAGTTCTTC
CDR3: CSASRTYNEQFF
J: TRBJ2-1
D: .
size: few
V: TRBV20-1

DNA: TGTGCCAGCAGCTTGGTCGTGGTAGCGGGAAGTTTGAATGAGCAGTTCTTC
CDR3: CASSLVVVAGSLNEQFF
J: TRBJ2-1
D: TRBD2
size: few
V: TRBV5-6

DNA: TGTGCCACCAGTGACCAGGGACTAGCGGGAGAGCAGTTCTTC
CDR3: CATSDQGLAGEQFF
J: TRBJ2-1
D: TRBD2
size: few
V: TRBV24-1

DNA: TGTGCCAGCAGCGTATCCTCCCTAGCGGGAGGGACCGGGGAGCTGTTTTTT
CDR3: CASSVSSLAGGTGELFF
J: TRBJ2-2
D: TRBD2
size: .
V: TRBV9

DNA: TGCGCCAGCAGCTTGGTTGGACTAGACTATGGCTACACCTTC
CDR3: CASSLVGLDYGYTF
J: TRBJ1-2
D: .
size: .
V: TRBV5-1

DNA: TGTGCCAGCAGTTTAGCGGGAGACAGGGCTTCAGATACGCAGTATTTT
CDR3: CASSLAGDRASDTQYF
J: TRBJ2-3
D: TRBD1
size: few
V: TRBV12-3/TRBV12-4

DNA: TGCGCCAGCAGCTTGTTAAGCCCCCAAGAGACCCAGTACTTC
CDR3: CASSLLSPQETQYF
J: TRBJ2-5
D: .
size: few
V: TRBV5-1

DNA: TGTGCCAGCAGCCCCACCCACAGGGCTACTGAAGCTTTCTTT
CDR3: CASSPTHRATEAFF
J: TRBJ1-1
D: .
size: few
V: TRBV9

DNA: TGTGCCATCAGTGATGCGTCCTCTGGAAACACCATATATTTT
CDR3: CAISDASSGNTIYF
J: TRBJ1-3
D: .
size: .
V: TRBV10-3

DNA: TGCGCCAGCAGTGAGAGGGACAGGGTGACCTACAATGAGCAGTTCTTC
CDR3: CASSERDRVTYNEQFF
J: TRBJ2-1
D: TRBD1
size: few
V: TRBV10-2

DNA: TGCGCCAGCAGCCCCGGGACTAGCGGGAGGGAAGAGACCCAGTACTTC
CDR3: CASSPGTSGREETQYF
J: TRBJ2-5
D: TRBD2
size: .
V: TRBV5-1

DNA: TGTGCCAGCAAGACTCCGGGACCAGTCTACAATGAGCAGTTCTTC
CDR3: CASKTPGPVYNEQFF
J: TRBJ2-1
D: .
size: .
V: TRBV11-3

DNA: TGCGCCAGCAGCTTACGACAGGGAGACACCGGGGAGCTGTTTTTT
CDR3: CASSLRQGDTGELFF
J: TRBJ2-2
D: TRBD1
size: many
V: TRBV5-1

DNA: TGCAGCGTTGAACTCGGGGTCGGCACTGAAGCTTTCTTT
CDR3: CSVELGVGTEAFF
J: TRBJ1-1
D: .
size: many
V: TRBV29-1

DNA: TGCAGCGTTGCCCTCCGACAGCAAGAGACCCAGTACTTC
CDR3: CSVALRQQETQYF
J: TRBJ2-5
D: .
size: .
V: TRBV29-1

DNA: TGTGCCACCAGTGAGAGTGGGTCAGTGAAGACCCAGTACTTC
CDR3: CATSESGSVKTQYF
J: TRBJ2-5
D: .
size: many
V: TRBV24-1

DNA: TGTGCCAGCAGCTTAGCCGGGACAGGGGTTGAAAAACTGTTTTTT
CDR3: CASSLAGTGVEKLFF
J: TRBJ1-4
D: TRBD1
size: .
V: TRBV7-2

DNA: TGTGCCAGCAGTTTGGCAGCGGGAAATAGTCTTGAGCAGTTCTTC
CDR3: CASSLAAGNSLEQFF
J: TRBJ2-1
D: TRBD2
size: few
V: TRBV28

DNA: TGTGCCAGCAGCCAAGCCCCTAGCGGCTCCTACAATGAGCAGTTCTTC
CDR3: CASSQAPSGSYNEQFF
J: TRBJ2-1
D: TRBD2
size: few
V: TRBV3-1

DNA: TGCGCCAGCAGCTTGGATTCCAGGAACAATGAGCAGTTCTTC
CDR3: CASSLDSRNNEQFF
J: TRBJ2-1
D: .
size: .
V: TRBV5-1

DNA: TGCGCCAGCAGCTTGGCCTCAGGGAACTACTATGGCTACACCTTC
CDR3: CASSLASGNYYGYTF
J: TRBJ1-2
D: .
size: once
V: TRBV5-1

DNA: TGCAGTGGTTGCCAGGGGGTAACCTACGAGCAGTACTTC
CDR3: CSGCQGVTYEQYF
J: TRBJ2-7
D: TRBD1
size: .
V: TRBV20-1

DNA: TGTGCCACCCAAGGACAGGGGTCCTCCTATAATTCACCCCTCCACTTT
CDR3: CATQGQGSSYNSPLHF
J: TRBJ1-6
D: TRBD1
size: .
V: TRBV7-9

DNA: TGTGCCAGCAGACAAGCGGGAGAAGTCCACGAGCAGTACTTC
CDR3: CASRQAGEVHEQYF
J: TRBJ2-7
D: TRBD2
size: .
V: TRBV11-2